This TCR beta chain was recovered during a study of blood T cell repertoires in COVID-19 (TCRdb year 2020). Describing the broader study: Samples covering the acute and convalescent phases of COVID-19 were provided by collaborators in the United States, Italy and Spain. Deeply sampled blood TCRbeta repertoires from subjects exposed to, actively infected with, or recovered from COVID-19 were included in the dataset. The repertoires were made available in a free public database intended to serve as a resource for research on the immune response to SARS-CoV-2. Where available, HLA class I and class II types were obtained from metadata supplied by the sample provider rather than from assay-based typing. Samples came from the ongoing ImmuneRACE study (first 160 participants) plus 1,254 subjects from 6 global collaborators. Sample metadata almost always included a de-identified subject ID, COVID-19 status, age in years and sex. The material from the prospective study consisted of cDNA or gDNA derived from T cells, B-cell-depleted T cells, or PBMCs.

Participants in the prospective study were aged about 18 to 100 years, lived in 20 to 25 United States geographic areas, and enrolled through a virtual design. In the prospective study, cohorts were assigned on the basis of participant-reported clinical history obtained from a screening survey and a study questionnaire. In the prospective study, mobile phlebotomists collected whole blood, serum and a nasopharyngeal or oropharyngeal swab from each participant. Participants in the prospective study had the option to provide additional blood draws and questionnaires over a roughly 2-month period. Blood samples from the prospective study were shipped frozen or at room temperature prior to DNA extraction. General study outcomes and caveats: Clinical and demographic metadata were provided uncurated, with the amount varying by source and participant.

About this clone: The clone's antigen remains unknown. Per-base quality was not reported, and no clone a single base away is much larger than it.

From its cysteine to its phenylalanine, the CDR3 spans 12 amino acids. The read is trimmed to its CDR3 DNA, 36 bases read in frame from base 1. Deletion took 8 bases off V and 1 base off J, with a span of 8 bases between the germline ends. CDR1 and CDR2 were assigned from the germline V gene as SQVTM and ANQGSEA. The immunoSEQ Assay, a bias-controlled multiplex PCR, was used to amplify TCRbeta CDR3 regions from genomic DNA. As for how the authors treated the data: Within the assay, amplification of reference gene primers was used to estimate how many nucleated cells each sample contained. To quantify the absolute abundance of each unique TCRbeta CDR3 rearrangement, sequence reads were collapsed and filtered. For each sample, productive Simpson clonality was calculated by taking the square root of Simpson's diversity index across productive rearrangements. TCRdb holds this immuneACCESS table with in-frame rearrangements only. Some clones are missing; in checked studies, unresolved V genes explain under half, and the rest has no known cause. V and J calls and clone size follow that table, whereas D and trimming were derived from the DNA. Here the sample has some 190,000 clones; 86% occur a single time. About 5.6% of the sample is taken by the ten largest.

The sequencing input was PBMCs or T cells enriched from blood (not recorded which). Recombination linked TRBV29-1 to TRBJ2-2; the D gene is perhaps TRBD2, from 5 matching bases. The receptor comes from a man aged 35 to 55 with acute COVID-19. The CDR3 region: CSSRGNTGELFF. The bases read TGCAGCTCACGGGGGAACACCGGGGAGCTGTTTTTT.